This T cell receptor (beta chain) was observed in a study of T-cell reconstitution after alpha-beta-depleted transplantation in children. This CDR3 is 15 amino acids long. J gave up 5 bases and V 0 bases, and 9 bases lay outside the gene matches. CDR1 is DFQATT, CDR2 SNEGSKA, per germline (reference sequence). This clonotype has at least ten counts. Library preparation (for TCRbeta) was performed with unique molecular identifiers. One entry per CDR3 protein, called by TCRdb with MiXCR from the PCR reads. Of nearly 400,000 distinct CDR3 sequences in the sample, over 20% were seen once. The source was PBMCs from the stem cell graft donor, collected from the stem cell graft. J is TRBJ2-5 and V is TRBV20-1; 7 bases align to TRBD2. This receptor was obtained from a human donor who donated a stem cell graft to a child with acute myeloid leukemia. This CDR3 is CSARDWRESGETQYF. The CDR3 DNA reads TGCAGTGCTAGAGATTGGCGGGAGTCAGGCGAGACCCAGTACTTC.